Each of the 12 T cell receptor beta chains below was sequenced from the same sample in a study of CD8 T cells in ankylosing spondylitis. TCRdb reprocessed the 5' RACE reads via MiXCR and lists one record per CDR3 protein. The sample includes almost 30,000 distinct CDR3 sequences, 5% to 5.5% of them seen just once. The specimen was blood, either unsorted or a sorted T cell fraction (not recorded which). These receptors all stem from a female donor with ankylosing spondylitis or in good health (not recorded which).

In this sample, this clonotype turned up many times. The J gene is TRBJ2-5, the V gene TRBV9, with TRBD1 matching over 9 bases. J was trimmed by 3 bases and V by 4 bases; bases with no gene match: 4. Germline values: CDR1 SGDLS, CDR2 YYNGEE. The CDR3 spans 14 residues. CDR3 in amino acids: CASSPRDREETQYF. The DNA for the CDR3 is TGTGCCAGCAGCCCACGGGACAGGGAAGAGACCCAGTACTTC.

The sample holds many counts of this clonotype. The chain couples TRBV9 to TRBJ1-2, with a weak D call TRBD1 (5 bases). The ends were cut back, 0 bases at V and 4 bases at J, with 10 bases in the middle. The CDR3 runs to 14 residues. The germline gives CDR1 SGDLS, CDR2 YYNGEE. The CDR3 spells CASSVVPGTYGYTF. For the CDR3, the DNA is TGTGCCAGCAGCGTAGTACCGGGGACCTATGGCTACACCTTC.

The chain is built from TRBV9 and TRBJ1-2; unclear D gene. The V end lost 4 bases, the J end lost 0 bases, and 13 bases lay between the germline ends. CDR3 length equals 15 residues. Germline assignment: CDR1 SGDLS and CDR2 YYNGEE. CDR3 sequence: CASSPSGLANYGYTF. CDR3 bases: TGTGCCAGCAGCCCGTCCGGGCTTGCTAACTATGGCTACACCTTC.

This clonotype was recorded many times. A read error is possible here, since a much larger clone lies one base away. The chain links TRBV9 to TRBJ2-7; TRBD1 matches at 10 bases. The CDR3 runs 15 residues. Germline CDR1 and CDR2: SGDLS and YYNGEE. With V trimmed by 0 bases and J by 9 bases, 9 bases remained unmatched. CDR3 protein: CASSVEPADRGGQYF. The CDR3 nucleotides are TGTGCCAGCAGCGTAGAACCGGCGGACAGGGGGGGGCAGTACTTC.

There are many counts of this clonotype. In DNA form, the CDR3 reads TGTGCCAGCAGTCGGGACAGGGGGCTGAATGAAAAACTGTTTTTT. This sequence encodes CASSRDRGLNEKLFF. The chain has TRBV9 and TRBJ1-4; 12 bases fit TRBD1. V was pared by 5 bases and J by 5 bases, with 4 bases of the junction left unmatched. The germline CDR1 and CDR2 sequences are SGDLS and YYNGEE. This CDR3 has 15 amino acids.

This clonotype occurred many times. This chain joins TRBV9 and TRBJ2-3; possibly TRBD1 for D (6 bases). V was clipped by 3 bases and J by 2 bases, with 16 bases between them. The length of the CDR3 is 16 residues. Germline V gene sequence: CDR1 SGDLS, CDR2 YYNGEE. CDR3 nucleotides: TGTGCCAGCAGCGCCAGGGGTACTGTAACCACAGATACGCAGTATTTT. Translation gives CASSARGTVTTDTQYF.

This clonotype has more than one count but fewer than ten. The gene calls are TRBV9 and TRBJ2-3; possibly TRBD1 for D (5 bases). The CDR3 has 14 amino acids. Germline V lookup: CDR1 SGDLS, CDR2 YYNGEE. V shed 7 bases and J shed 1 base, with 13 bases lying between them. DNA of the CDR3: TGTGCCAGCTCCAGGGTGTCCGGCACAGATACGCAGTATTTT. This codes for CASSRVSGTDTQYF.

By frequency in the sample, this clonotype is medium-sized. The chain has TRBV9 and TRBJ2-5; 8 bases are shared with TRBD1. The CDR3 runs to 16 residues. Germline V gene sequence: CDR1 SGDLS, CDR2 YYNGEE. V was pared by 4 bases and J by 0 bases, with 8 bases of the junction left unmatched. As DNA, the CDR3 is TGTGCCAGCAGCACCCGGACAGGGAAGTACCAAGAGACCCAGTACTTC. The encoded protein is CASSTRTGKYQETQYF. Supplemented by reference TRBV9 and TRBJ2-5, the full variable domain reads DSGVTQTPKHLITATGQRVTLRCSPRSGDLSVYWYQQSLDQGLQFLIQYYNGEERAKGNILERFSAQQFPDLHSELNLSSLELGDSALYFCASSTRTGKYQETQYFGPGTRLLVL.

Many counts were recorded for this clonotype. This chain uses TRBV9 with TRBJ2-7; 10 bases agree with TRBD1. Germline V gene data show CDR1 as SGDLS and CDR2 as YYNGEE. V was pared by 0 bases and J by 7 bases, with 10 bases of the junction left unmatched. The CDR3 covers 16 residues. CDR3 in DNA: TGTGCCAGCAGCGTAGAGGGACAGGGGTCCCTACGAGAGCAGTACTTC. Translated: CASSVEGQGSLREQYF.

This clonotype was seen at least ten times. The chain couples TRBV9 to TRBJ2-5; 8 bases map to TRBD2. The CDR3 totals 14 residues. Germline values: CDR1 SGDLS, CDR2 YYNGEE. J lost 9 bases, V lost 0 bases, and 7 bases had no gene match. DNA for the CDR3: TGTGCCAGCAGCGTAGAAAGTAGCGGGGTATCCCAGTACTTC. It translates to CASSVESSGVSQYF.

This clonotype showed up many times. V is TRBV9 and J is TRBJ1-1; D remains unclear. The germline CDR1 and CDR2 sequences are SGDLS and YYNGEE. The CDR3 is 12 amino acids. The germline V and J ends were trimmed by 0 bases and 11 bases, with 11 bases remaining between them. This CDR3 reads CASSVDGREAFF. In DNA form, the CDR3 reads TGTGCCAGCAGCGTAGACGGGAGAGAGGCTTTCTTT.

Many counts were recorded for this clonotype. The rearrangement uses TRBV9 and TRBJ2-1; D is possibly TRBD2 (6 bases). The V end was cut by 3 bases, the J end by 5 bases, with 15 bases between. The CDR3 covers 15 residues. Germline CDR1 and CDR2: SGDLS and YYNGEE. CDR3 loop: CASSALSGRNNEQFF. The DNA for the CDR3 is TGTGCCAGCAGCGCACTAAGCGGGCGGAACAATGAGCAGTTCTTC.